The entry below describes one T cell receptor (beta chain). The entry originates in a study of beta chain features in type 1 diabetes. The CDR3 consists of 15 residues. The ends were cut back, 4 bases at V and 3 bases at J, with 16 bases in the middle. From germline, CDR1 is SGHRS and CDR2 YFSETQ. Since all of the isolated RNA was reverse transcribed, expressed TCRB transcripts were what got sequenced. Some clones are missing from TCRdb's copy, which holds only in-frame ones; the method was immunoSEQ multiplex PCR. The sample consists of more than 85,000 clones, 40% of them appearing once. The genes are TRBV5-1 and TRBJ1-1; D possibly corresponds to TRBD1 (5 bases). The clonotype originates from a woman younger than 30 in good health. Sequencing was performed on stem cell memory CD4+ T cells from blood. The CDR3 region is CASSRPLTGDTEAFF. The CDR3 DNA follows: TGCGCCAGCAGCAGACCCCTGACGGGGGACACTGAAGCTTTCTTT. The entire variable domain, with the rest obtained from reference TRBV5-1 and TRBJ1-1, is as follows: KAGVTQTPRYLIKTRGQQVTLSCSPISGHRSVSWYQQTPGQGLQFLFEYFSETQRNKGNFPGRFSGRQFSNSRSEMNVSTLELGDSALYLCASSRPLTGDTEAFFGQGTRLTVV.